Below, 10 T cell receptor beta chains from the same sample are listed, as sequenced in a study of T cell responses to AZD1222 COVID-19 vaccine. The table came from immunoSEQ multiplex PCR; TCRdb's copy has only in-frame clones and leaves some out. This table holds approximately 300,000 clones, about 94% found once. The sample in question was peripheral blood, obtained 28 days after the second AZD1222 dose. The source of these receptors is an adult who received the AZD1222 COVID-19 vaccine.

The V and J genes are TRBV4-3 and TRBJ2-2, with D unclear. Germline V lookup: CDR1 LGHNA, CDR2 YSLEER. Trimming took 4 bases from V and 6 from J, leaving 9 bases between them. This CDR3 is 13 amino acids long. DNA for the CDR3: TGCGCCAGCAGCCGATTAGCATCCGGGGAGCTGTTTTTT. Protein: CASSRLASGELFF.

The rearrangement joins TRBV5-4 to TRBJ2-5, with 11 positions matching TRBD2. Germline CDR1 and CDR2: SGHNT and YYREEE (reference sequence). The CDR3 has 16 amino acids. V gave up 0 bases and J gave up 3 bases; unmatched junction bases: 4. The CDR3 DNA sequence: TGTGCCAGCAGCTTGGCCGGGACTAGCGGCGAAGAGACCCAGTACTTC. Its protein product is CASSLAGTSGEETQYF.

This clone showed up just once. The junction differs from germline at one of its ends, possibly a read error. The V call is TRBV6-2 or TRBV6-3, the J call TRBJ2-7; D is possibly TRBD2 (5 bases). The CDR3 runs 14 residues. CDR1 is MNHEY, CDR2 SVGEGT, per germline. CDR3 coding DNA: TGTGCCAGCAGCGGACTTCGTTCCGTTCCCCTACCGTGGTTC. It encodes CASSGLRSVPLPWF.

In DNA, the CDR3 is TGTGCCTGGAGTCTTACAGGGGAGCCCCAGCATTTT. Its translation is CAWSLTGEPQHF. This chain uses TRBV30 with TRBJ1-5; 7 positions agree with TRBD1. This CDR3 has 12 residues. CDR1 and CDR2 from the germline V gene are GTSNPN and SVGIG (reference sequence). J lost 8 bases, V lost 2 bases, and 3 bases had no gene match.

The J gene is TRBJ1-6, the V gene TRBV28; 7 bases are a match to TRBD1. The CDR3 spans 18 residues. Germline V gene sequence: CDR1 MDHEN, CDR2 SYDVKM. The V gene end was trimmed by 1 base and the J gene end by 8 bases; junction bases not matched to a gene: 14. Here the CDR3 DNA reads TGTGCCAGCAGTTTATCCTCTTTTACAGGGGCGGTATATTCACCCCTCCACTTT. This translates into CASSLSSFTGAVYSPLHF.

J is TRBJ1-5 and V is TRBV4-3; the match to TRBD1 covers 7 bases. CDR3 length equals 18 residues. The germline CDR1 and CDR2 sequences are LGHNA and YSLEER. The trim removed 0 bases at V and 4 bases at J, leaving 12 bases unmatched. CDR3 DNA: TGCGCCAGCAGCCAAGACCCTCCGGGGCAGGGGGGAAATCAGCCCCAGCATTTT. Translated: CASSQDPPGQGGNQPQHF.

This clone was observed a single time. The genes are TRBV7-8 and TRBJ1-2; D possibly corresponds to TRBD1 (6 bases). The CDR3 length is 16 residues. V lost 5 bases and J lost 3, with 19 bases in between. Germline-derived CDR1 and CDR2 are SGHVS and FQNEAQ. In DNA form, the CDR3 reads TGTGCCAGCAGCCCCCAGGGCGCGGGGGCGGACTATGGCTACACCTTC. This sequence encodes CASSPQGAGADYGYTF.

The CDR3 loop reads CSVDTSSTDTQYF. CDR3 sequence (DNA): TGCAGCGTTGATACTTCTAGCACAGATACGCAGTATTTT. The rearrangement uses TRBV29-1 and TRBJ2-3; D remains ambiguous. Germline V CDR1 and CDR2: SQVTM, ANQGSEA. CDR3 size: 13 residues. V gave up 3 bases and J gave up 0 bases, with 7 bases separating them.

The chain recombines TRBV7-3 with TRBJ2-5, with a tentative D call TRBD2 (6 bases). This CDR3 is 13 amino acids long. In germline, CDR1 is SGHTA, CDR2 FQGTGA. V was pared by 1 base and J by 5 bases, with 8 bases between. This CDR3 is CASSLRGRETQYF. The CDR3 nucleotides are TGTGCCAGCAGCTTAAGGGGGAGGGAGACCCAGTACTTC. Filled out from reference TRBV7-3 and TRBJ2-5, the complete variable domain reads GAGVSQTPSNKVTEKGKYVELRCDPISGHTALYWYRQSLGQGPEFLIYFQGTGAADDSGLPNDRFFAVRPEGSVSTLKIQRTERGDSAVYLCASSLRGRETQYFGPGTRLLVL.

The chain joins TRBV3-1 (or the pseudogene TRBV3-2) to TRBJ2-7, with a tentative D call TRBD2 (6 bases). Germline V gives CDR1 LGHDT, CDR2 YNNKEL (reference sequence). The CDR3 covers 17 residues. Trimming cost V 0 bases and J 3 bases, with 18 bases left between them. CDR3 coding DNA: TGTGCCAGCAGCCAAGAAGCGGAGGGCTTGGCTGACTACGAGCAGTACTTC. Amino acids: CASSQEAEGLADYEQYF.